Below, one TCR beta chain is given with its context. The germline V gene encodes CDR1 SGHTA and CDR2 FQGTGA. V was clipped by 0 bases and J by 4 bases, with 10 bases between them. The CDR3 loop spans 15 amino acids. Clones were sequenced by immunoSEQ multiplex PCR, and TCRdb holds only the in-frame ones, with some missing. The data show about 2.4 million clones, 93% seen once. These data are taken from a study of shared clonotypes between healthy human individuals. Sequenced sample: naive CD4+ T cells from PBMCs. Subset defined: CD45RA+ positively selected. This TCR came from a man between 18 and 29 years old in good health. Some clones in this sample may be carry-over from other donors' samples. The rearrangement links TRBV7-3 to TRBJ2-1; a possible D gene is TRBD2 (6 bases). CDR3 DNA: TGTGCCAGCAGCTTAACGGCGGGAAGGTACAATGAGCAGTTCTTC. Encoded protein: CASSLTAGRYNEQFF.